A selection of T cell receptor beta chains follows, all from one sample in a study of preoperative IRX-2 immunotherapy in early breast cancer. Using immunoSEQ multiplex PCR, the repertoire was profiled, and TCRdb retains in-frame clones only, with some absent. The data hold 40,000 to 50,000 clones, with 70% to 85% observed a single time. The sequencing here drew on tumor tissue, taken after IRX-2 immunotherapy. These receptor sequences come from a human donor with breast cancer. Each CDR3 is given with its conserved first and last residue.

j_call	v_call	cdr3_aa
TRBJ2-7	TRBV11-3	CASSLGGVGQSEQYF
TRBJ2-7	TRBV11-3	CASSLIGGDDSYEQYF
TRBJ2-7	TRBV5-1	CASSSMGQGSEQYF
TRBJ2-1	TRBV18	CASSPPTGNNEQFF
TRBJ2-5	TRBV7-7	CASSLIEPQETQYF
TRBJ2-7	TRBV19	CASSIFDRGEDYEQYF
TRBJ1-3	TRBV11-3	CASSPGWSGGNTIYF
TRBJ1-1	TRBV10-2	CASSDLDLVNTEAFF
TRBJ1-4	TRBV11-3	CASSWGTGATNEKLFF
TRBJ1-4	TRBV7-5	CASSLWGNHNEKLFF
TRBJ2-1	TRBV6-8	CASRSRTSGNYNEQFF
TRBJ2-7	TRBV6-8	CASRRDNYEQYF
TRBJ1-5	TRBV19	CASSIVGLNSNQPQHF
TRBJ2-1	TRBV12-5	CASRIYNEQFF
TRBJ1-1	TRBV5-1	CASSTRTGGNTEAFF
TRBJ1-2	TRBV19	CASSGLGQQNYGYTF
TRBJ2-2	TRBV5-1	CASSRTGTSNPGELFF
TRBJ1-3	TRBV12-5	CASHSSGNTIYF
TRBJ2-7	TRBV1	CASSHPARGDYEQYF
TRBJ1-2	TRBV22-1	CASNWSQLDRLYGYTF
TRBJ1-3	TRBV19	CASSIVIAGPPGNTIYF
TRBJ1-3	TRBV5-1	CASSMAGTGSGNTIYF
TRBJ2-6	TRBV7-1	CASSSGLGSGANVLTF
TRBJ2-7	TRBV6-8	CASSGDRGRDEQYF
TRBJ2-7	TRBV19	CASSIGREGYEQYF
TRBJ1-1	TRBV6-8	CASSYLRTEAFF
TRBJ2-7	TRBV6-8	CASSDRDISYEQYF
TRBJ1-2	TRBV6-4	CASSSGTTYYGYTF
TRBJ2-3	TRBV6-8	CASSSEGQGHDTQYF
TRBJ2-7	TRBV11-3	CASSLAREKYEQYF
TRBJ2-3	TRBV11-3	CASSLLARIARADTQYF
TRBJ1-2	TRBV15	CATSREVQGAGGYTF
TRBJ2-3	TRBV18	CASSPLSSYATDTQYF
TRBJ1-2	TRBV11-3	CASSSYGQGAYGYTF